The rows below give T cell receptor beta chains drawn from one sample of a study of blood T cell repertoires in COVID-19. TCRdb's table, derived via immunoSEQ multiplex PCR, lists solely in-frame clones and lacks some. The sample has some 60,000 clones, more than 75% seen once. The sequencing input was peripheral blood. These receptor sequences come from a man between 60 and 75 years old with acute or convalescent COVID-19. Both conserved end residues are part of each CDR3. D genes are given only for firm matches. Clone size is given for some rows only: seen once, a few or many times, or a class if the clone is expanded.

D gene	clone size	V gene	CDR3 length	J gene	CDR3 protein	CDR3 DNA
TRBD1	NA	TRBV3-1/TRBV3-2	16	TRBJ1-1	CASRAGQGGPWTEAFF	TGTGCCAGCAGGGCGGGACAGGGAGGACCGTGGACTGAAGCTTTCTTT
NA	NA	TRBV10-3	13	TRBJ1-2	CAISLGRGYGYTF	TGTGCCATCAGTTTGGGAAGGGGCTATGGCTACACCTTC
NA	NA	TRBV6-4	13	TRBJ1-1	CASSVLLNTEAFF	TGTGCCAGCAGTGTTCTTCTGAACACTGAAGCTTTCTTT
NA	NA	TRBV7-9	13	TRBJ1-5	CASSLGGDQPQHF	TGTGCCAGCAGCTTAGGGGGCGATCAGCCCCAGCATTTT
TRBD1	NA	TRBV10-1	19	TRBJ1-2	CASRLITGAKYDGSHGYTF	TGCGCCAGCAGATTAATCACAGGGGCCAAATACGATGGGTCGCATGGCTACACCTTC
TRBD1	NA	TRBV5-1	17	TRBJ1-1	CASTPTQFTGGAGEAFF	TGCGCCAGCACCCCAACCCAATTCACAGGGGGGGCTGGTGAAGCTTTCTTT
TRBD1	NA	TRBV7-9	14	TRBJ1-4	CASSTRQGREKLFF	TGTGCCAGCAGCACCCGACAGGGGAGGGAAAAACTGTTTTTT
NA	NA	TRBV20-1	11	TRBJ1-1	CSFQGDTEAFF	TGCAGTTTTCAGGGTGACACTGAAGCTTTCTTT
NA	NA	TRBV5-1	15	TRBJ1-1	CASSFDRNMNTEAFF	TGCGCCAGCAGCTTTGACAGAAACATGAACACTGAAGCTTTCTTT
TRBD1	NA	TRBV6-5	14	TRBJ1-5	CASSIRQGDQPQHF	TGTGCCAGCAGTATACGACAGGGAGATCAGCCCCAGCATTTT
NA	NA	TRBV19	16	TRBJ1-5	CASSMVLPPGTQPQHF	TGTGCCAGTAGTATGGTCCTTCCTCCAGGTACTCAGCCCCAGCATTTT
TRBD1	NA	TRBV19	16	TRBJ2-2	CASSTRTGGRIGELFF	TGTGCCAGTAGTACCCGGACAGGGGGCAGGATCGGGGAGCTGTTTTTT
NA	few	TRBV29-1	14	TRBJ2-1	CSGTGRGSYNEQFF	TGCAGCGGCACAGGGAGAGGGTCCTACAATGAGCAGTTCTTC
NA	NA	TRBV7-9	15	TRBJ2-2	CASSFGGWNTGELFF	TGTGCCAGCAGCTTTGGCGGGTGGAACACCGGGGAGCTGTTTTTT
TRBD1	NA	TRBV7-9	15	TRBJ1-6	CASSFLGQGATPLHF	TGTGCCAGCAGCTTTTTAGGACAGGGGGCCACCCCCCTCCACTTT
NA	few	TRBV7-9	15	TRBJ1-4	CASSPPGRGNEKLFF	TGTGCCAGCAGCCCCCCTGGTCGGGGAAATGAAAAACTGTTTTTT
NA	few	TRBV4-2	17	TRBJ2-4	CASSQEVAGGAKNIQYF	TGTGCCAGCAGCCAAGAAGTAGCAGGGGGGGCCAAAAACATTCAGTACTTC
NA	NA	TRBV28	14	TRBJ1-1	CASSTHLPGVGAFF	TGTGCCAGCAGTACACACCTGCCCGGGGTTGGAGCTTTCTTT
NA	NA	TRBV6-1	15	TRBJ2-1	CASSEQSNGVNEQFF	TGTGCCAGCAGTGAGCAGAGTAACGGAGTGAATGAGCAGTTCTTC
TRBD2	once	TRBV6-6	16	TRBJ2-7	CASSRKLAGETYEQYF	TGTGCCAGCAGCCGTAAGCTAGCGGGGGAAACTTACGAGCAGTACTTC
TRBD2	NA	TRBV19	15	TRBJ2-3	CASKERGGATDTQYF	TGTGCCAGTAAGGAGCGGGGGGGAGCCACAGATACGCAGTATTTT
TRBD1	NA	TRBV7-9	16	TRBJ2-3	CASSFGTGPTTDTQYF	TGTGCCAGCAGCTTCGGGACAGGGCCAACGACAGATACGCAGTATTTT
NA	NA	TRBV27	16	TRBJ1-2	CASSLTVSGIGYGYTF	TGTGCCAGCAGTTTAACAGTTTCCGGGATCGGCTATGGCTACACCTTC